Below are 15 T cell receptor beta chains sequenced from a single sample in a study of T cell responses to AZD1222 COVID-19 vaccine. Clones were read by immunoSEQ multiplex PCR, and TCRdb kept only the in-frame ones, dropping some. The table records tens of thousands of clones, roughly 89% of them present only once. Sequencing used peripheral blood, obtained 28 days after the second AZD1222 dose. The receptors come from an adult who received the AZD1222 COVID-19 vaccine.

V gene TRBV5-4 combines with J gene TRBJ1-2; 9 positions agree with TRBD1. V shed 4 bases and J 6 bases; nucleotides not matched to a gene: 10. CDR1 SGHNT and CDR2 YYREEE come from the germline V gene (reference sequence). The CDR3 runs to 15 residues. CDR3: CASSQHRGREDGYTF. In nucleotides, the CDR3 is TGTGCCAGCAGCCAACACAGGGGGCGCGAGGATGGCTACACCTTC. The whole variable domain, filled in from reference TRBV5-4 and TRBJ1-2, reads ETGVTQSPTHLIKTRGQQVTLRCSSQSGHNTVSWYQQALGQGPQFIFQYYREEENGRGNFPPRFSGLQFPNYSSELNVNALELDDSALYLCASSQHRGREDGYTFGSGTRLTVV.

V is TRBV11-3 and J is TRBJ1-2; D uncertain. Germline CDR1 reads SGHNT; CDR2 reads YENEEA. This CDR3 is 12 amino acids long. Trimming stripped 5 bases from V and 5 bases from J, with 9 bases between. CDR3 DNA sequence: TGTGCCAGCAGCCCCGGGAAGTATGGCTACACCTTC. This gives the protein CASSPGKYGYTF.

This sequence joins TRBV3-1 (or the pseudogene TRBV3-2) and TRBJ2-5; a weak D match, TRBD2 (7 bases). The CDR3 has 16 amino acids. CDR1 LGHDT and CDR2 YNNKEL come from the germline V gene (reference sequence). The V end lost 7 bases, the J end lost 5 bases, and 23 bases lay between the germline ends. CDR3 nucleotides: TGTGCCAGCAACCTCGTTAGGGGGGGGGCGGAGGAGACCCAGTACTTC. Amino acids: CASNLVRGGAEETQYF.

The V gene is TRBV24-1, the J gene TRBJ2-5; D may be TRBD1 (8 bases). Germline V CDR1 and CDR2: KGHDR, SFDVKD. The V end was cut by 2 bases, the J end by 4 bases, with 16 bases between. The CDR3 contains 16 residues. The CDR3 DNA sequence: TGTGCCACCAGTGATTACGTACAGGGGGGGGGAGAGACCCAGTACTTC. Encoded protein: CATSDYVQGGGETQYF.

The chain links TRBV7-3 to TRBJ1-2, with TRBD1 as a possible D gene (5 bases). Trimming stripped 1 base from V and 7 bases from J, with 10 bases between. CDR3 size: 13 residues. CDR1 and CDR2 (germline): SGHTA, FQGTGA. CDR3 residues: CASSLIAGGGYTF. CDR3 bases: TGTGCCAGCAGCTTAATAGCCGGGGGTGGCTACACCTTC. The full variable domain, its missing parts supplied by reference TRBV7-3 and TRBJ1-2, is GAGVSQTPSNKVTEKGKYVELRCDPISGHTALYWYRQSLGQGPEFLIYFQGTGAADDSGLPNDRFFAVRPEGSVSTLKIQRTERGDSAVYLCASSLIAGGGYTFGSGTRLTVV.

The chain combines TRBV5-6 with TRBJ2-7; D gene unclear. The CDR3 is 13 residues long. Germline CDR1 SGHDT, CDR2 YYEEEE. Trimming removed 0 bases from V and 6 bases from J, with 10 bases in between. CDR3 nucleotides: TGTGCCAGCAGCTTGGAATGGCGGAGCGAGCAGTACGTC. It encodes CASSLEWRSEQYV.

V gene TRBV3-1 (or the pseudogene TRBV3-2) combines with J gene TRBJ2-1, with 9 bases matching TRBD2. CDR3 length: 15 amino acids. V shed 1 base, J shed 4 bases, and the junction held 2 bases outside the gene matches. CDR1 LGHDT and CDR2 YNNKEL come from the germline V gene (reference sequence). In DNA, the CDR3 is TGTGCCAGCAGCCAAGGACTAGCGGAATACAATGAGCAGTTCTTC. It codes for CASSQGLAEYNEQFF.

This rearrangement joins TRBV27 to TRBJ1-1; D is unclear. The CDR3 sequence is 13 residues long. CDR1 and CDR2 from the germline V gene are MNHEY and SMNVEV (reference sequence). Trimming removed 3 bases from V and 2 bases from J, with 7 bases in between. The CDR3 DNA follows: TGTGCCAGCAGTTTCCTGACTAACACTGAAGCTTTCTTT. It is translated as CASSFLTNTEAFF.

The rearrangement uses TRBV5-1 and TRBJ2-2, with TRBD2 matching 10 bases. This CDR3 region has 14 residues. Unmatched junction bases numbered 3, after V lost 4 bases and J lost 6 bases. Germline V gene sequence: CDR1 SGHRS, CDR2 YFSETQ. CDR3 coding DNA: TGCGCCAGCAGCGCTAGCGGGGGTCCCGGGGAGCTGTTTTTT. As protein: CASSASGGPGELFF.

The rearrangement links TRBV5-8 to TRBJ1-5, with D perhaps matching TRBD1 (5 bases). V lost 1 base, J lost 4 bases, and 12 bases lay in between. The CDR3 is 15 residues long. Germline V gives CDR1 SGHTS, CDR2 YDEGEE. CDR3 residues: CASSLRGVANQPQHF. CDR3 sequence (DNA): TGTGCCAGCAGCTTGCGGGGGGTTGCTAATCAGCCCCAGCATTTT.

DNA for the CDR3: TGTGCCAGCAGCTTAGAGTGGGCTAGCGCGCACGAGCAGTACTTC. Translation gives CASSLEWASAHEQYF. This rearrangement joins TRBV7-2 to TRBJ2-7, with D perhaps TRBD2 (6 bases). Germline CDR1 is SGHTA and CDR2 is FQGNSA. V was shortened by 1 base and J by 5 bases, with 15 bases between the two germline ends. The CDR3 extends over 15 amino acids.

This sequence joins TRBV7-9 and TRBJ2-5; TRBD2 matches at 8 bases. The CDR3 is made up of 17 amino acids. The V gene end was trimmed by 1 base and the J gene end by 2 bases; junction bases not matched to a gene: 9. Germline loops: CDR1 SEHNR, CDR2 FQNEAQ (reference sequence). The CDR3 is CASSLGLAGPDQETQYF. Written as DNA, the CDR3 is TGTGCCAGCAGCTTAGGATTAGCGGGACCGGATCAAGAGACCCAGTACTTC.

This rearrangement joins TRBV6-6 to TRBJ2-2; 10 bases are a match to TRBD2. V trimming: 5 bases; J trimming: 5 bases; junction bases outside the gene matches: 2. Per the germline V gene, CDR1 is MNHNY and CDR2 is SVGAGI (reference sequence). The CDR3 totals 14 residues. In DNA form, the CDR3 reads TGTGCCAGCAGTGGTAGCGGGGGGACCGGGGAGCTGTTTTTT. Translation gives CASSGSGGTGELFF.

This sequence joins TRBV28 and TRBJ1-3; tentatively, D is TRBD1 (5 bases). Germline loops: CDR1 MDHEN, CDR2 SYDVKM. V gave up 5 bases and J gave up 4 bases, with 9 bases separating them. The CDR3 covers 13 residues. CDR3 in DNA: TGTGCCAGCAGTACGGGGCCAGGAAACACCATATATTTT. Protein product: CASSTGPGNTIYF.

The genes are TRBV11-3 and TRBJ1-3, with a possible D match to TRBD1 (5 bases). This CDR3 is 15 amino acids long. V lost 4 bases and J 0 bases, leaving 10 bases between the germline ends. The germline V gene has CDR1 SGHNT and CDR2 YENEEA. In nucleotides, the CDR3 is TGTGCCAGCAGCTACGGACATCTCTCTGGAAACACCATATATTTT. This translates into CASSYGHLSGNTIYF.